This entry describes one T cell receptor beta chain. This entry comes from a study of blood T cell repertoires in COVID-19. Whole-study context: T cells, B-cell-depleted T cells, or PBMCs supplied cDNA or gDNA.

The method was immunoSEQ multiplex PCR; TCRdb's version includes in-frame clones alone and lacks a portion of them. The sample includes 75,000 to 90,000 clones, 85% of them seen just once. This CDR3 has 16 residues. J was trimmed by 0 bases and V by 4 bases; bases with no gene match: 6. Germline V gives CDR1 MGHRA, CDR2 YSYEKL. The specimen sequenced was peripheral blood. The chain is built from TRBV4-1 and TRBJ1-3, with 7 bases matching TRBD1. The source is a man older than 75 with active or convalescent COVID-19. The CDR3 DNA reads as TGCGCCAGCAGCCGAGATACAGGGGTCTCTGGAAACACCATATATTTT. It translates to CASSRDTGVSGNTIYF.